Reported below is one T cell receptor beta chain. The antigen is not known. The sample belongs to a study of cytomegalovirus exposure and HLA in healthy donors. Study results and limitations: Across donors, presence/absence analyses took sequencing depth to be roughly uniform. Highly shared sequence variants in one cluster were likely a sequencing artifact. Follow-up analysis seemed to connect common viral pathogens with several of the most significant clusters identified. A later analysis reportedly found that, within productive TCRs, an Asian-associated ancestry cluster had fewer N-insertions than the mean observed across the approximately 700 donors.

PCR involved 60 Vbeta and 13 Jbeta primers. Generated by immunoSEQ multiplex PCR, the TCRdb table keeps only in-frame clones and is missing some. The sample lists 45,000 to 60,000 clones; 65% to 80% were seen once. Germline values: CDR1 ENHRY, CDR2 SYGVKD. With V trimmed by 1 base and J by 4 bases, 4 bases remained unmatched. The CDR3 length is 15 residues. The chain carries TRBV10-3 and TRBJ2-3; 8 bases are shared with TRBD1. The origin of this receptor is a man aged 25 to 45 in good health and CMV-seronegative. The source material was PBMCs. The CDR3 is CAISEWTGSSDTQYF. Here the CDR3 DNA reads TGTGCCATCAGTGAGTGGACAGGGAGCTCAGATACGCAGTATTTT.